A selection of T cell receptor beta chains follows, all from one sample in a study of blood T cell repertoires in COVID-19. The repertoire was sequenced with immunoSEQ multiplex PCR; TCRdb's copy has only in-frame clones and lacks some. The table lists 43,000 or so clones, around 90% of them singletons. Specimen: peripheral blood. All receptors come from a man in his 60s with active COVID-19. The CDR3 runs from the conserved cysteine through the conserved F or W. A D gene is named only where the DNA matches it firmly. For some rows the clone size is stated as once, few or many, or as a class when expanded; others skip it.

clone_size	cdr3_length	d_call	v_call	j_call	cdr3_nt	cdr3_aa
-	14	-	TRBV5-1	TRBJ2-3	TGCGCCAGCAGCTTGAACAGTTACACAGATACGCAGTATTTT	CASSLNSYTDTQYF
-	16	TRBD2	TRBV7-7	TRBJ2-5	TGTGCTAGCAGCCCCGGGACTAGCCTGGGGCAAGAGACCCAGTACTTC	CASSPGTSLGQETQYF
-	11	-	TRBV27	TRBJ2-1	TGTGCCAGCAGTTATAACAATGAGCAGTTCTTC	CASSYNNEQFF
-	13	-	TRBV29-1	TRBJ1-1	TGCAGCGTTGTTTCATCGGGGAAACCCGAAGCTTTCTTT	CSVVSSGKPEAFF
-	16	-	TRBV11-2	TRBJ1-6	TGTGCCAGCAGCTACACCCACAGCTCCTATAATTCACCCCTCCACTTT	CASSYTHSSYNSPLHF
once	16	TRBD1	TRBV15	TRBJ2-7	TGTGCCACCAGCAGAGATCTCGGACAGGGGGCGCGGGAGCAGTACTTC	CATSRDLGQGAREQYF
-	15	-	TRBV25-1	TRBJ2-5	TGTGCCAGCAGTGAATATGCAGGCCATCAAGAGACCCAGTACTTC	CASSEYAGHQETQYF
-	13	TRBD1	TRBV6-5	TRBJ1-2	TGTGCCAGCAGCCCCGGGACAGGGGTTGGCTACACCTTC	CASSPGTGVGYTF
-	16	-	TRBV6-6	TRBJ1-6	TGTGCCAGCAGTTACTCGGGGGGGCTGGATAATTCACCCCTCCACTTT	CASSYSGGLDNSPLHF
-	17	TRBD1	TRBV5-5	TRBJ1-6	TGTGCCAGCAGCTTGATAAGGGGGCTTAACTATAATTCACCCCTCCACTTT	CASSLIRGLNYNSPLHF
-	18	-	TRBV7-9	TRBJ2-6	TGTGCCAGCGAGCCCAACCCGGACAGATACTCTGGGGCCAACGTCCTGACTTTC	CASEPNPDRYSGANVLTF
-	16	-	TRBV9	TRBJ2-3	TGTGCCAGCAGCCCCGAGCGGAGCCGGCGCACAGATACGCAGTATTTT	CASSPERSRRTDTQYF
-	15	-	TRBV5-6	TRBJ1-2	TGTGCCAGCAGCTTGGTGCAGCAGGGTGGATATGGCTACACCTTC	CASSLVQQGGYGYTF
-	14	-	TRBV28	TRBJ1-1	TGTGCCAGCAATCTACTCGACAGGAACACTGAAGCTTTCTTT	CASNLLDRNTEAFF
-	13	-	TRBV30	TRBJ2-1	TGTGCCTGGATCCCGCGGAGTTACAATGAGCAGTTCTTC	CAWIPRSYNEQFF
few	17	TRBD1	TRBV30	TRBJ1-5	TGTGCCTGGAGTGGTCCCAACAGGGGGCGAAGCAATCAGCCCCAGCATTTT	CAWSGPNRGRSNQPQHF
-	16	-	TRBV27	TRBJ2-7	TGTGCCAGCAGTTCGACCGGGACACACGGTTATGACGAGCAGTACTTC	CASSSTGTHGYDEQYF
-	16	-	TRBV19	TRBJ2-1	TGTGCCAGTAATCCCGGGGGTCAGGGTACCTACAATGAGCAGTTCTTC	CASNPGGQGTYNEQFF
-	14	TRBD2	TRBV30	TRBJ2-7	TGTGCCTGGAGTGTCGGCAGCGGGAAGAACGAGCAGTACTTC	CAWSVGSGKNEQYF
-	18	TRBD2	TRBV7-2	TRBJ2-3	TGTGCCAGCAGCTCCGAGGGGTTTGCGGGAGTTTTCACAGATACGCAGTATTTT	CASSSEGFAGVFTDTQYF
few	16	TRBD2	TRBV5-1	TRBJ2-5	TGCGCCAGCAGCTTTTTAAGCGGGAGGGGACAAGAGACCCAGTACTTC	CASSFLSGRGQETQYF
-	16	TRBD2	TRBV5-1	TRBJ2-5	TGCGCCAGCAGCTCACTAGCGGGGGGGCCGCAGGAGACCCAGTACTTC	CASSSLAGGPQETQYF
-	15	TRBD1	TRBV5-4	TRBJ1-6	TGTGCCAGCAGCTCGGGGACAGCCCAGGGGTCACCCCTCCACTTT	CASSSGTAQGSPLHF
-	13	-	TRBV10-3	TRBJ2-1	TGTGCCATCTCGCTCAGAGGAGGTGACGAGCAGTTCTTC	CAISLRGGDEQFF
-	16	TRBD2	TRBV6-2/TRBV6-3	TRBJ2-7	TGTGCCAGCAGTTACTCGATTGGCGGGGGGGCCCACGAGCAGTACTTC	CASSYSIGGGAHEQYF
-	13	-	TRBV5-4	TRBJ2-5	TGTGCCAGCAGCATGGATGCTTCAGGGGCCCAGTACTTC	CASSMDASGAQYF
-	15	TRBD1	TRBV6-5	TRBJ1-4	TGTGCCAGCAGTCCAGGGGGTAGAACTAATGAAAAACTGTTTTTT	CASSPGGRTNEKLFF
few	15	TRBD1	TRBV28	TRBJ1-2	TGTGCCAGCAGTTTAGTGGGACAGGGGTACTATGGCTACACCTTC	CASSLVGQGYYGYTF
-	15	-	TRBV14	TRBJ2-7	TGTGCCAGCAGCCAAGTCTTGGGCAGGGTCTACGAGCAGTACTTC	CASSQVLGRVYEQYF
-	14	TRBD2	TRBV14	TRBJ2-2	TGTGCCAGCAGACGCGCGGGGGGCACCGGGGAGCTGTTTTTT	CASRRAGGTGELFF
-	13	-	TRBV3-1/TRBV3-2	TRBJ1-5	TGTGCCAGCAGCCCGCCGGGGAATCAGCCCCAGCATTTT	CASSPPGNQPQHF
-	16	TRBD1	TRBV30	TRBJ2-2	TGTGCCTGGAGTGATCGGACAGGGTTTGACACCGGGGAGCTGTTTTTT	CAWSDRTGFDTGELFF
-	16	TRBD2	TRBV28	TRBJ2-3	TGTGCCAGCAGTCCCAGCGGGAGGGGCGGCACAGATACGCAGTATTTT	CASSPSGRGGTDTQYF
-	17	TRBD1	TRBV6-1	TRBJ1-4	TGTGCCAGCAGTGAATGGGGGGACAGGCATTCTAATGAAAAACTGTTTTTT	CASSEWGDRHSNEKLFF
-	15	TRBD1	TRBV4-3	TRBJ2-2	TGCGCCAGCAGCCCGACAGGGACCACCACCGGGGAGCTGTTTTTT	CASSPTGTTTGELFF
-	17	TRBD2	TRBV15	TRBJ2-7	TGTGCCACCAGCAGAGATCGACTAGCGGCGGGACCCTACGAGCAGTACTTC	CATSRDRLAAGPYEQYF
-	15	-	TRBV4-2	TRBJ2-2	TGTGCCAGCAGCCAAGATCAAAGGGGTAACGGGGAGCTGTTTTTT	CASSQDQRGNGELFF
-	18	TRBD2	TRBV10-3	TRBJ2-7	TGTGCCATCAGTGAGTCGAAGGGTGGTGGGACTAGCGGGTACGAGCAGTACTTC	CAISESKGGGTSGYEQYF
-	14	TRBD1	TRBV19	TRBJ2-7	TGTGCCAGTAGTACCGGGACAGGATCCTACGAGCAGTACTTC	CASSTGTGSYEQYF
-	13	-	TRBV5-6	TRBJ2-7	TGTGCCAGCAGCATTTACGGTTCCTACGAGCAGTACTTC	CASSIYGSYEQYF
-	13	TRBD2	TRBV25-1	TRBJ2-1	TGTGCCACCATAGCGGGAGTGTCACATGAGCAGTTCTTC	CATIAGVSHEQFF
-	14	TRBD1	TRBV29-1	TRBJ2-1	TGCAGCGCCTGGGACAGGGTGGAATACAATGAGCAGTTCTTC	CSAWDRVEYNEQFF
-	15	TRBD2	TRBV7-3	TRBJ2-1	TGTGCCAGCAGCTCAAAGCGGGATAGAGACAATGAGCAGTTCTTC	CASSSKRDRDNEQFF
-	15	-	TRBV7-9	TRBJ2-3	TGTGCCAGCAGCTCGCCGGAGACTAGCACAGATACGCAGTATTTT	CASSSPETSTDTQYF
-	13	TRBD1	TRBV2	TRBJ2-1	TGTGCCAGCCGACAGGGGCCCTACAATGAGCAGTTCTTC	CASRQGPYNEQFF
-	12	TRBD2	TRBV6-5	TRBJ2-1	TGTGCCAGCCTAGCGGGAGGGAATGAGCAGTTCTTC	CASLAGGNEQFF
-	19	TRBD1	TRBV3-1/TRBV3-2	TRBJ1-2	TGTGCCAGCAGCCAAGCATTCCATATGGGTCGGACAGGGGTTTCTGGCTACACCTTC	CASSQAFHMGRTGVSGYTF
-	14	TRBD1	TRBV5-6	TRBJ2-7	TGTGCCAGCAGCCTCGGACAGGGTGGCTACGAGCAGTACTTC	CASSLGQGGYEQYF
-	13	TRBD2	TRBV4-2	TRBJ2-1	TGTGCCAGCAGCCAGGCACTAGCGGGGATGCAGTTCTTC	CASSQALAGMQFF
-	15	-	TRBV29-1	TRBJ1-4	TGCAGCGTTGGGGTGGGGGCGGCTACTAATGAAAAACTGTTTTTT	CSVGVGAATNEKLFF
-	14	-	TRBV29-1	TRBJ1-5	TGCAGCGCCGCCGGCGGGGGACCCCTTCAGCCCCAGCATTTT	CSAAGGGPLQPQHF
-	14	-	TRBV6-5	TRBJ2-7	TGTGCCAGCAGTCCTGGGCTCCACTCCTACGAGCAGTACTTC	CASSPGLHSYEQYF
-	14	-	TRBV2	TRBJ2-5	TGTGCCAGCAAAGATGGGGGGAACCAAGAGACCCAGTACTTC	CASKDGGNQETQYF
-	16	TRBD1	TRBV18	TRBJ2-5	TGTGCCAGCTCACCTGCGACAGGGGTTGAGGGAGAGACCCAGTACTTC	CASSPATGVEGETQYF
-	15	-	TRBV9	TRBJ1-4	TGTGCCAGCAGCGTAGGTCCGGGGACTAATGAAAAACTGTTTTTT	CASSVGPGTNEKLFF
-	16	TRBD2	TRBV24-1	TRBJ2-3	TGTGCCACTAAAACGTCCTCGGGGGGGAGCACAGATACGCAGTATTTT	CATKTSSGGSTDTQYF
medium-sized	16	-	TRBV27	TRBJ1-3	TGTGCCAGCAGTCCCTCGAGACAGTTCTCTGGAAACACCATATATTTT	CASSPSRQFSGNTIYF
-	17	-	TRBV27	TRBJ2-2	TGTGCCAGCAGTCTGCGAGGGCCGGGATGGAACACCGGGGAGCTGTTTTTT	CASSLRGPGWNTGELFF
-	15	-	TRBV6-6	TRBJ1-3	TGTGCCAGCAGTTACACCTACAGGCACGGAAACACCATATATTTT	CASSYTYRHGNTIYF